The T cell receptor (beta chain) under discussion was sequenced for a study of immune evolution from preneoplasia to lung adenocarcinoma. Findings and limits, study-wide: Normal lung had highest clonality; later lesions appeared denser, more diverse. Highest clonality occurred in KRAS-mutant, not EGFR-mutant or double wild-type, nodules.

The germline CDR1 and CDR2 sequences are SGHAT and FQNNGV. The CDR3 sequence is 12 residues long. V lost 0 bases, J lost 5 bases, and 4 bases lay in between. Measured with immunoSEQ multiplex PCR; TCRdb has only the in-frame clones, and not every one. The sample contains around 39,000 clones, 65% to 75% of which appear only once. With respect to this clone: The antigen is unknown.

Sequenced sample: FFPE invasive lung adenocarcinoma tissue. V gene TRBV11-2 combines with J gene TRBJ2-5, with D hard to call. This TCR was recovered from a person between 60 and 69 years old with lung adenocarcinoma. The CDR3: CASSLDEETQYF. The DNA of the CDR3 is TGTGCCAGCAGCTTAGACGAGGAGACCCAGTACTTC.